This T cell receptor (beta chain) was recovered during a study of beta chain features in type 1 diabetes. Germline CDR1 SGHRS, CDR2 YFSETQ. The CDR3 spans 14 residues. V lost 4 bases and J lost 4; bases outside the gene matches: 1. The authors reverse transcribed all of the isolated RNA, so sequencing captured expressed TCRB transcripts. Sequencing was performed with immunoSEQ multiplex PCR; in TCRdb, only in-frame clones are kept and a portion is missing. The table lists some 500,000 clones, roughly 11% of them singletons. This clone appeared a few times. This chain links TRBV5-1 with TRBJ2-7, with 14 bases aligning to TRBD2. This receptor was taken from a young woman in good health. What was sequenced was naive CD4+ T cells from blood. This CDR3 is CASSGTSGRYEQYF. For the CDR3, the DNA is TGCGCCAGCAGCGGGACTAGCGGGAGATACGAGCAGTACTTC.